This T cell receptor (beta chain) emerged from a study of glioma-infiltrating T cells. Using RNA template, CDR3s of TCR alpha and beta were amplified with iRepertoire arm-PCR. TCRdb processed the multiplex PCR reads anew with MiXCR; each CDR3 protein has one entry. The sample shows 300,000 to 400,000 distinct CDR3 sequences, roughly two fifths of them seen only once. As for this clonotype: Antigen: not known.

General study results and limits: Signature shared blood CDR3 motifs were enriched in low-divergence and depleted in high-divergence patients. Tissue-blood divergence was below expectation in non-neoplastic patients, above in gliomas. Very few CDR3 sequences were shared between tissue and blood.

V was cut by 0 bases and J by 10 bases, with 22 bases left in between. Germline loops: CDR1 LNHNV, CDR2 YYDKDF (reference sequence). This CDR3 region has 16 residues. The receptor was derived from a human donor with low-grade glioma or glioblastoma, undergoing nonglioma brain surgery, or in good health (not recorded which). This chain joins TRBV15 and TRBJ2-7, with D tentatively TRBD1 or TRBD2 (6 bases each). Source material: glioma tissue, nonneoplastic brain tissue, or PBMCs (not recorded which). This chain's CDR3 is CATSRDLQRGASDQYF. CDR3 sequence (DNA): TGTGCCACCAGCAGAGATCTTCAAAGGGGGGCTAGCGATCAGTACTTC.